The entry that follows covers one T cell receptor (beta chain) sequence. Its antigen specificity is not known. One base away there is no much larger clone; base qualities are not given. The data derive from a study of blood T cell repertoires in COVID-19 (dated by TCRdb to about 2020). In the study overall: Samples from collaborators originated in the United States, Italy and Spain and spanned both the acute and convalescent phases of COVID-19. The material from the prospective study consisted of cDNA or gDNA derived from T cells, B-cell-depleted T cells, or PBMCs. The dataset comprised deeply sampled blood TCRbeta repertoires from subjects exposed to, actively infected with, or recovered from COVID-19. The repertoires were released in a freely available public database meant as a resource for research on the immune response to SARS-CoV-2. Samples were obtained from the ongoing ImmuneRACE study (first 160 participants) and from 1,254 subjects provided by 6 global collaborators. Sample metadata almost always included a de-identified subject ID, COVID-19 status, age in years and sex. Where HLA class I and class II types were available, the types were taken from metadata supplied by the sample provider, not from assay-based typing.

TCRbeta CDR3 regions were amplified from genomic DNA by means of the immunoSEQ Assay, a bias-controlled multiplex PCR. Turning to the authors' computational methods: Nucleated cell counts per sample were estimated from amplification of reference gene primers within the assay. To quantify the absolute abundance of each unique TCRbeta CDR3 rearrangement, sequence reads were collapsed and filtered. For each sample, productive Simpson clonality was calculated as the square root of Simpson's diversity index across productive rearrangements. Not all clones reach the TCRdb copy of this immuneACCESS table, which keeps in-frame sequences only. Checked studies attribute under half of the gap to unresolved V genes and leave the rest unexplained. V and J calls and clone size come straight from that table; D and trimming were deduced from the DNA. The sample data list 310,000 or so clones, and 80% to 95% of these were observed just once. Around 1.1% of the sample goes to the ten largest clones.

The CDR3 has 14 amino acids, counting the end cysteine and phenylalanine. CDR3 DNA only is kept here, 42 bases in frame from base 1. For CDR1 and CDR2, the germline V gene (reference sequence) lists GTSNPN and SVGIG. Trimmed from V: 2 bases; trimmed from J: 6 bases; junction bases lacking a gene match: 5. General conclusions and limits of the study: The quantity of clinical and demographic metadata differed by source and by participant and was supplied without curation.

Enrolling through a virtual design, the prospective study's participants ranged in age from roughly 18 to 90 years and lived across more than 20 United States geographic areas. Cohort assignment in the prospective study relied on participant-reported clinical history from a screening survey and a study questionnaire. Recovered participants in ImmuneRACE Cohort 3 were defined as having two consecutive negative NP/OP PCR tests, clearance from a healthcare professional, or resolution of symptoms. Each participant in the prospective study had whole blood, serum and a nasopharyngeal or oropharyngeal swab collected by mobile phlebotomists. Additional blood draws and questionnaires over an approximately two-month period could optionally be provided by prospective study participants. Before DNA extraction, blood samples from the prospective study were shipped at room temperature or frozen.

The origin of this receptor is a woman in her twenties or thirties who had recovered from COVID-19. Recombination joined TRBV30 with TRBJ1-5, with 9 middle bases fitting TRBD1. Sequencing used PBMCs or T cells enriched from blood (not recorded which). CDR3 protein: CAWSPRDRVQPQHF. The DNA is TGTGCCTGGAGTCCCCGGGACAGGGTTCAGCCCCAGCATTTT.